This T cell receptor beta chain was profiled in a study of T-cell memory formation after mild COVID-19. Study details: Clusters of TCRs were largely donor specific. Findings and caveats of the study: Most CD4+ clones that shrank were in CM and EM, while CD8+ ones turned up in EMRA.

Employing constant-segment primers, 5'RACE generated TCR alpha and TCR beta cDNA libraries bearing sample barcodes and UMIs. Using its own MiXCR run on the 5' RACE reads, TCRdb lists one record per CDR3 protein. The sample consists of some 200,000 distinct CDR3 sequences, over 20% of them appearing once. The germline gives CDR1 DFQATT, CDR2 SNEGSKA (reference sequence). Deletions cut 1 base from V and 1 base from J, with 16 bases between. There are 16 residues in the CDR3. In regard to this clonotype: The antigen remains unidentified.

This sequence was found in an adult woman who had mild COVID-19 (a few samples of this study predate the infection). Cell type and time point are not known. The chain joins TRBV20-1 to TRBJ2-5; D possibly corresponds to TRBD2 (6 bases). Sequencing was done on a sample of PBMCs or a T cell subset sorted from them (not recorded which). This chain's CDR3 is CSARGDGGIFQETQYF. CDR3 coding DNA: TGCAGTGCTAGAGGGGATGGCGGGATCTTCCAAGAGACCCAGTACTTC.